This TCR beta chain originates from a study of CD8+ T cells in alopecia areata. Study details: Patients received oral tofacitinib, 5 to 10 mg twice daily, for moderate-to-severe alopecia areata.

Stated treatment: oral pan-JAK inhibitor, 5-10 mg twice daily. The length of the CDR3 is 13 residues. The germline CDR1 and CDR2 sequences are SQVTM and ANQGSEA. Trimming removed 6 bases from V and 3 bases from J, with 15 bases in between. Reverse transcription of extracted RNA yielded cDNA, which provided the sequencing template. Repertoires were generated with immunoSEQ multiplex PCR, while TCRdb's copy carries only in-frame clones and drops some. This table holds some 80,000 clones, roughly 70% found once. The sample consisted of CD8+ T cells sorted from blood, taken at week 24, from a patient treated with tofacitinib. The receptor was isolated from a human donor with alopecia areata. J is TRBJ2-7 and V is TRBV29-1, with D possibly TRBD1 on 5 matching bases. The CDR3: CSVVQGEIYEQYF. The CDR3 nucleotides read TGCAGCGTCGTCCAGGGTGAGATCTACGAGCAGTACTTC.